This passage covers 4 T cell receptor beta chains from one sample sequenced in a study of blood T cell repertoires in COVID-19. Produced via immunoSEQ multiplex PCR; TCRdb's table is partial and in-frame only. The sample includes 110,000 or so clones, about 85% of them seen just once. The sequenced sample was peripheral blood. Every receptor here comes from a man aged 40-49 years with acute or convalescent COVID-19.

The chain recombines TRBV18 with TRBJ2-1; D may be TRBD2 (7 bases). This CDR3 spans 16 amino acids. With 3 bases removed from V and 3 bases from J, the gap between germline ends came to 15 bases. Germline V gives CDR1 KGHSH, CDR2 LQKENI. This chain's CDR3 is CASSPSAGAFYNEQFF. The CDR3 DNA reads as TGTGCCAGCTCACCCTCGGCGGGGGCTTTCTACAATGAGCAGTTCTTC. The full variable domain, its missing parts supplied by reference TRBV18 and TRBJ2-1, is NAGVMQNPRHLVRRRGQEARLRCSPMKGHSHVYWYRQLPEEGLKFMVYLQKENIIDESGMPKERFSAEFPKEGPSILRIQQVVRGDSAAYFCASSPSAGAFYNEQFFGPGTRLTVL.

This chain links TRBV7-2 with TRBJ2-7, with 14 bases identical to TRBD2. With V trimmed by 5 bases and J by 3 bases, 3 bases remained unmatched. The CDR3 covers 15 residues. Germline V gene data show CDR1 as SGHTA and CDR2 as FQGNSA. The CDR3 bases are TGTGCCAGCAGCACGGGACTAGCGGGGGTCTACGAGCAGTACTTC. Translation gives CASSTGLAGVYEQYF.

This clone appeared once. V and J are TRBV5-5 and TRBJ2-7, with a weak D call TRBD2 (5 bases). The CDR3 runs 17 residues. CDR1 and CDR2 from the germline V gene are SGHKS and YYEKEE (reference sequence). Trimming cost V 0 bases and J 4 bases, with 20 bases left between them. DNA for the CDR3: TGTGCCAGCAGCTTGGCGGTCGGACCCTCCGGGGTGTACGAGCAGTACTTC. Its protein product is CASSLAVGPSGVYEQYF.

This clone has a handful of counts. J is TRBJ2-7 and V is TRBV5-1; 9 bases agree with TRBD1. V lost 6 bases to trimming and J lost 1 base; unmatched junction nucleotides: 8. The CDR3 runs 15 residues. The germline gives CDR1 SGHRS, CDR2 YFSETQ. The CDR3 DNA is TGCGCCAGCACCCTGGGGGGACAGGGATCCTACGAGCAGTACTTC. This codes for CASTLGGQGSYEQYF.